The source of this T cell receptor beta chain is a study of cytomegalovirus exposure and HLA in healthy donors. Study as a whole: Prior work identified around 120 million unique TCR beta sequences in about 179 million T cells. The study's findings and limits: Cytomegalovirus status, reportedly, was diagnosed with high specificity and sensitivity by the classifier. TCR beta V- and J-gene trimming was later associated with a missense DCLRE1C variant.

When sampled, the donors appeared nominally healthy, though they likely had unrecorded immune exposures. Concerning this clone itself: The antigen is undetermined.

This CDR3 spans 15 amino acids. J gave up 4 bases and V 8 bases, and 8 bases lay outside the gene matches. CDR1 is MNHNS and CDR2 is SASEGT in the germline V gene. The PCR made use of 60 Vbeta and 13 Jbeta primers. Clones were read by immunoSEQ multiplex PCR, and TCRdb kept only the in-frame ones, dropping some. Among roughly 120,000 clones listed, approximately 80% were seen once. This chain joins TRBV6-1 and TRBJ2-1; TRBD2 aligns across 10 bases. The TCR sequence derives from a woman aged 40 to 49 in good health and CMV-seropositive. Sequenced input: PBMCs. This CDR3 is CASSNLAGAYNEQFF. The CDR3 nucleotides are TGTGCCAGCTCGAATCTAGCGGGAGCTTACAATGAGCAGTTCTTC.